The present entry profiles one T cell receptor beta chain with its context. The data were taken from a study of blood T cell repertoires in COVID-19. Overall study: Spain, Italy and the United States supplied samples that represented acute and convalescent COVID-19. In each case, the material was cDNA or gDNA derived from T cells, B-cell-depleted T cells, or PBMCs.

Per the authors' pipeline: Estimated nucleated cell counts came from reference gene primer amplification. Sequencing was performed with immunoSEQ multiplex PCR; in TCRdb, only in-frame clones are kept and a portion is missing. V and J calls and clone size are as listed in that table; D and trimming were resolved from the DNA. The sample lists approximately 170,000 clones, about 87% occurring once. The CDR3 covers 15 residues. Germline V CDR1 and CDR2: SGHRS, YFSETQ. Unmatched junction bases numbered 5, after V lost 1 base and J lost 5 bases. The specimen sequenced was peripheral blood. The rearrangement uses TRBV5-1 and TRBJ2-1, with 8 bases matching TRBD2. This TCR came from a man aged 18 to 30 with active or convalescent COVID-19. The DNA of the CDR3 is TGCGCCAGCAGCTTGTTGCCAGCGGGGGACAATGAGCAGTTCTTC. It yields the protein CASSLLPAGDNEQFF.